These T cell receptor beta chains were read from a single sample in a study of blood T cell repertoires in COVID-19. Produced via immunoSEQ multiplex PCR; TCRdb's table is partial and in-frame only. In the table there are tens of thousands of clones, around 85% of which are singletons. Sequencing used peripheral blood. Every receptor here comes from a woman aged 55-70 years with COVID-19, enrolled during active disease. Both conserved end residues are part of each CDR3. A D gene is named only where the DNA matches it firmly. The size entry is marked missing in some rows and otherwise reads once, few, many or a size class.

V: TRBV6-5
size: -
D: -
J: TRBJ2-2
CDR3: CASRGQAYTGELFF
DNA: TGTGCCAGCAGGGGTCAGGCGTACACCGGGGAGCTGTTTTTT

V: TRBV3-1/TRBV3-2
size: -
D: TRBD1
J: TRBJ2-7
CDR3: CASSQDLTRQGLTYEQYF
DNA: TGTGCCAGCAGCCAAGATCTCACCCGACAGGGGCTCACCTACGAGCAGTACTTC

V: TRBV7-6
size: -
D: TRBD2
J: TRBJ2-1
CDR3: CASSPAGRGGNEQFF
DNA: TGTGCCAGCAGCCCCGCAGGGCGCGGGGGGAATGAGCAGTTCTTC

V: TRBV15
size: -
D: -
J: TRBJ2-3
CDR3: CATSSRDKTTDTQYF
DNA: TGTGCCACCAGCTCCCGGGACAAGACCACAGATACGCAGTATTTT

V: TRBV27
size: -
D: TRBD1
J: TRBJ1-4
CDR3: CASSPDRGLHEKLFF
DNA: TGTGCCAGCAGTCCTGACAGGGGGCTTCATGAAAAACTGTTTTTT

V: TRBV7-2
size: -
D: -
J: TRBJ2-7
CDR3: CASSLGLSSYEQYF
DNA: TGTGCCAGCAGCTTAGGCCTATCTTCCTACGAGCAGTACTTC

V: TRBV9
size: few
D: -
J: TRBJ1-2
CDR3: CASSLGAGSAYGYTF
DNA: TGTGCCAGCAGCCTAGGGGCAGGGTCAGCCTATGGCTACACCTTC

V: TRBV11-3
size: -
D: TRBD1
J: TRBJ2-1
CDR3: CASSDWGDRGDNEQFF
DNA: TGTGCCAGCAGCGACTGGGGGGACAGGGGAGACAATGAGCAGTTCTTC

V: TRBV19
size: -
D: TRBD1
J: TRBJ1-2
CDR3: CASSRDRNYGYTF
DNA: TGTGCCAGTAGCCGGGACAGAAACTATGGCTACACCTTC

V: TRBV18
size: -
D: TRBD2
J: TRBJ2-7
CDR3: CASSPRRGTLTEQYF
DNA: TGTGCCAGCTCACCACGGCGGGGGACCCTCACCGAGCAGTACTTC

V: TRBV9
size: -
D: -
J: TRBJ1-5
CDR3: CASSVDPRRDQPQHF
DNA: TGTGCCAGCAGCGTAGATCCCAGGCGGGATCAGCCCCAGCATTTT

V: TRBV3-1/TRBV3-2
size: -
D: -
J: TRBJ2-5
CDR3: CASSRNPGYGKTQYF
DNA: TGTGCCAGCAGCCGCAACCCGGGGTACGGGAAGACCCAGTACTTC

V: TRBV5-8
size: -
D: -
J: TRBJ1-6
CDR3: CASSFVGPITSNNSPLHF
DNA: TGTGCCAGCAGCTTTGTGGGGCCAATAACAAGTAATAATTCACCCCTCCACTTT

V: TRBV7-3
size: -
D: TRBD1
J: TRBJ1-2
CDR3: CASSPTGQGGGYTF
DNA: TGTGCCAGCAGCCCTACCGGACAGGGTGGCGGCTACACCTTC

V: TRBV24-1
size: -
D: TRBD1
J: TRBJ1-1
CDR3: CATSETGLTEAFF
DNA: TGTGCCACCAGTGAGACAGGGTTAACTGAAGCTTTCTTT

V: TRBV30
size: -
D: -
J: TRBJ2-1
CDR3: CAWSVPTGTYNEQFF
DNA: TGTGCCTGGAGTGTACCCACGGGAACCTACAATGAGCAGTTCTTC

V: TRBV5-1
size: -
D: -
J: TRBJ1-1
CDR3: CASSLGLVNTEAFF
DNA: TGCGCCAGCAGCTTGGGACTGGTGAACACTGAAGCTTTCTTT

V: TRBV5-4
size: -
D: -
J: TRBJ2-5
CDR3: CASSLDVRVGETQYF
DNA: TGTGCCAGCAGCTTGGATGTCAGGGTCGGAGAGACCCAGTACTTC

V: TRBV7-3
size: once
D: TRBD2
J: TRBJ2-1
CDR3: CASSWGIAGEDEQFF
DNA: TGTGCCAGCAGCTGGGGAATAGCGGGGGAGGATGAGCAGTTCTTC

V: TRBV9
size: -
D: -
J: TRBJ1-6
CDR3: CASSVGLGRADSPLHF
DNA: TGTGCCAGCAGCGTAGGGTTGGGCAGGGCGGATTCACCCCTCCACTTT

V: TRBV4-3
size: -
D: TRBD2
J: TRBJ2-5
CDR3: CASSQDASGEETQYF
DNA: TGCGCCAGCAGCCAAGATGCTAGCGGGGAAGAGACCCAGTACTTC

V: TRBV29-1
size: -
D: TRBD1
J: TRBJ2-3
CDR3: CSVEAQKMTGYGDTQYF
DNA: TGCAGCGTTGAAGCACAAAAGATGACAGGGTATGGAGATACGCAGTATTTT

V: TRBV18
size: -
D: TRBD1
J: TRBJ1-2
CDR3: CASSGTDYYGYTF
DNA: TGTGCCAGCTCAGGGACAGACTACTATGGCTACACCTTC

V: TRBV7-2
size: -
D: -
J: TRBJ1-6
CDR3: CASSLVGLYNSPLHF
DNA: TGTGCCAGCAGCTTAGTGGGCCTTTATAATTCACCCCTCCACTTT

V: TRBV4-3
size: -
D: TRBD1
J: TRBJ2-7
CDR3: CASSQGQGIYEQYF
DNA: TGCGCCAGCAGCCAAGGACAGGGTATCTACGAGCAGTACTTC

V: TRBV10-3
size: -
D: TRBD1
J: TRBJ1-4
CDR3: CAIKAGGAATGTRGKLFF
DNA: TGTGCCATCAAGGCCGGTGGGGCGGCGACAGGGACGAGGGGAAAACTGTTTTTT

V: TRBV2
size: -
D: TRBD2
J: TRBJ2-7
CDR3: CASSAGTSGGEQYF
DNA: TGTGCCAGCAGCGCCGGGACTAGCGGAGGCGAGCAGTACTTC

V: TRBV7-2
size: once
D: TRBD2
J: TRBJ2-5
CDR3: CASSLGLAGEETQYF
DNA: TGTGCCAGCAGCTTGGGACTAGCGGGGGAAGAGACCCAGTACTTC

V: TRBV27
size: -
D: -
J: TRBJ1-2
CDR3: CASSSQGGITTF
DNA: TGTGCCAGCAGTTCCCAGGGCGGTATTACCACCTTC

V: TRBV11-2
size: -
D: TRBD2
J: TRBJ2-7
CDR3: CASSPSWTSGVRNF
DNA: TGTGCCAGCAGCCCTAGCTGGACTAGCGGGGTAAGAAACTTC

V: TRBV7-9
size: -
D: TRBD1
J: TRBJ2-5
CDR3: CASSLVGRGRETQYF
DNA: TGTGCCAGCAGCTTAGTTGGCAGGGGGCGGGAGACCCAGTACTTC

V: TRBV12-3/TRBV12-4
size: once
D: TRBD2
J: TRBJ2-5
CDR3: CASGGLTQETQYF
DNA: TGTGCCAGCGGGGGACTAACCCAAGAGACCCAGTACTTC

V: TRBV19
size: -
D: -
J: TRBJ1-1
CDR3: CASMRNTEAFF
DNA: TGTGCCAGTATGCGGAATACTGAAGCTTTCTTT

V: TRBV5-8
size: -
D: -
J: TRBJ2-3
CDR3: CASSFRGSDTQYF
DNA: TGTGCCAGCAGCTTCCGCGGGTCAGATACGCAGTATTTT

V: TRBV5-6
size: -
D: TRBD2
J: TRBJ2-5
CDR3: CASSPSGTIQETQYF
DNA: TGTGCCAGCAGCCCATCCGGGACTATACAAGAGACCCAGTACTTC

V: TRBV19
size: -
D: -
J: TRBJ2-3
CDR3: CASSISGVGAVTQYF
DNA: TGTGCCAGTAGTATTTCGGGGGTCGGGGCCGTTACGCAGTATTTT

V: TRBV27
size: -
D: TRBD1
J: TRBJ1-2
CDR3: CASSFTGTGGYYGYTF
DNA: TGTGCCAGCAGTTTCACCGGGACAGGGGGCTACTATGGCTACACCTTC

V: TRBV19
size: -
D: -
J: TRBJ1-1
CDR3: CASSIEGARTEAFF
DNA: TGTGCCAGTAGTATAGAGGGGGCGCGAACTGAAGCTTTCTTT

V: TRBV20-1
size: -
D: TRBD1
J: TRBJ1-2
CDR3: CSGDRGGYTF
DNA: TGCAGTGGGGACAGAGGTGGCTACACCTTC

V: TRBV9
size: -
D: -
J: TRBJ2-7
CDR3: CASSVEQNYEQYF
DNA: TGTGCCAGCAGCGTAGAACAGAACTACGAGCAGTACTTC

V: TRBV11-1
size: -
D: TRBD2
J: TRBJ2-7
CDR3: CASSPATSGGYEQYF
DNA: TGTGCCAGCAGCCCCGCGACTAGCGGGGGCTACGAGCAGTACTTC

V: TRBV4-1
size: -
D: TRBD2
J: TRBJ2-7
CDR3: CASSPGLAGGYYEQYF
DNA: TGCGCCAGCAGCCCTGGACTAGCGGGGGGATATTACGAGCAGTACTTC

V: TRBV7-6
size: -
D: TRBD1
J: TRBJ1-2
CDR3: CASSLVLGQGSYGYTF
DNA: TGTGCCAGCAGCTTAGTTTTGGGACAGGGAAGCTATGGCTACACCTTC

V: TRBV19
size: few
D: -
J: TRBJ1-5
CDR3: CASRHRDNQPQHF
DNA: TGTGCCAGTAGGCACAGGGACAATCAGCCCCAGCATTTT

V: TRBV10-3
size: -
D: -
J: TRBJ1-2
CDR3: CAISGDLAGFGYTF
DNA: TGTGCCATCAGTGGAGACCTAGCGGGGTTTGGCTACACCTTC